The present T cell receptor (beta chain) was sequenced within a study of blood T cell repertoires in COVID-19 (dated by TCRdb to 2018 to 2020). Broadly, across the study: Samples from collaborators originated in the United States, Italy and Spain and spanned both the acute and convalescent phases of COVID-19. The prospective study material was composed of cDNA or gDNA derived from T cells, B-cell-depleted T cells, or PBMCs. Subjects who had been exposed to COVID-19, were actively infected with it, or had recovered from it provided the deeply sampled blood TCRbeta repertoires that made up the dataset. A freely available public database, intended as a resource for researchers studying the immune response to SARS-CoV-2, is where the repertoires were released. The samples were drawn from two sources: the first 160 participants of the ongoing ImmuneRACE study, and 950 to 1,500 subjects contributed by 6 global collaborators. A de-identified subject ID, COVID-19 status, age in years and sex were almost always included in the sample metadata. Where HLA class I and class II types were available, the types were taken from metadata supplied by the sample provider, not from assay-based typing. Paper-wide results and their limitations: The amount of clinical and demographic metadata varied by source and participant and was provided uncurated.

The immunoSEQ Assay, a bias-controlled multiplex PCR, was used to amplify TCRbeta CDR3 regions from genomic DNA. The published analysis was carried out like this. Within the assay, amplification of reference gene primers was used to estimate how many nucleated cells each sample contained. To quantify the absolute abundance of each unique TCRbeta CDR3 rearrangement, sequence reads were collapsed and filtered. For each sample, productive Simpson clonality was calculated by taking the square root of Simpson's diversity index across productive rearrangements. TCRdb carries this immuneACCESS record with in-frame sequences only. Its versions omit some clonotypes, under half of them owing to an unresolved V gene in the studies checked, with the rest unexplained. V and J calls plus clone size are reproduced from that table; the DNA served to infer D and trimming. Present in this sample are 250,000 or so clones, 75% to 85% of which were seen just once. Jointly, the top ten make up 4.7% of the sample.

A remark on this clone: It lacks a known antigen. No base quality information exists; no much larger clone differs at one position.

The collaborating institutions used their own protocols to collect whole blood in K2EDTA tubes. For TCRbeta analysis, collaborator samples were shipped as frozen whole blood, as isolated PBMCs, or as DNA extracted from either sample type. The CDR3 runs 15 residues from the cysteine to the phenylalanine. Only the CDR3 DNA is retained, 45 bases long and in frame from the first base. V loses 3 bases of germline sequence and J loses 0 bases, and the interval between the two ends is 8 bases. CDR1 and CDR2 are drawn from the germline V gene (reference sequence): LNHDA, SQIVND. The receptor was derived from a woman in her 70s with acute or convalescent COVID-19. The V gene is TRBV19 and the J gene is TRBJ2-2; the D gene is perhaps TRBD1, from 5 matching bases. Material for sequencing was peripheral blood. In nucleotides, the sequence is TGTGCCAGTAGTATCCAGGGTGCGAACACCGGGGAGCTGTTTTTT. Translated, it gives CASSIQGANTGELFF.